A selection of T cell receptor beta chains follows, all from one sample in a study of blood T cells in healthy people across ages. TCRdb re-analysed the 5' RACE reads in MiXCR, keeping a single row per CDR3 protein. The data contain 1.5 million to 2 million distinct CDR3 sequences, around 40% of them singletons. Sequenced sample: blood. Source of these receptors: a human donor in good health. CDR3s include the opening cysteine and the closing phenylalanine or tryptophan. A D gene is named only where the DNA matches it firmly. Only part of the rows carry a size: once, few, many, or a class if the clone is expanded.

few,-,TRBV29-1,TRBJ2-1,CSVGLGVEQFF,TGCAGCGTTGGCCTGGGGGTAGAGCAGTTCTTC
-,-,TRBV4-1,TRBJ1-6,CASSTLDFDSPLHF,TGCGCCAGCAGCACGCTGGACTTTGATTCACCCCTCCACTTT
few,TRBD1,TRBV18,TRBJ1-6,CASSRDSSSYNSPLHF,TGTGCCAGCTCACGGGACAGCAGCTCCTATAATTCACCCCTCCACTTT
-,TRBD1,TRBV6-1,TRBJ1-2,CASSEWGQGAKGYTF,TGTGCCAGCAGTGAATGGGGACAGGGGGCGAAGGGCTACACCTTC
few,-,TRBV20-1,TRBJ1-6,CSAREYSDSPLHF,TGCAGTGCCAGGGAATATTCAGATTCACCCCTCCACTTT
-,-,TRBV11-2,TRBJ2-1,CASSLGFGLSSYNEQFF,TGTGCCAGCAGCTTAGGTTTTGGATTGAGCTCCTACAATGAGCAGTTCTTC
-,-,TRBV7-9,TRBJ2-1,CASSLVAGHYHNEQFF,TGTGCCAGCAGCTTAGTGGCTGGCCACTATCACAATGAGCAGTTCTTC
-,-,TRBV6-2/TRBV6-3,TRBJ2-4,CASSPRDARVIQYF,TGTGCCAGCAGCCCCCGGGACGCGAGGGTCATTCAGTACTTC
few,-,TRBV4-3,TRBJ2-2,CASSQGAVWGGPGELFF,TGCGCCAGCAGCCAAGGCGCGGTTTGGGGAGGTCCCGGGGAGCTGTTTTTT
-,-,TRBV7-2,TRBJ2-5,CASSFGEDQYF,TGTGCCAGCAGCTTCGGAGAGGACCAGTACTTC
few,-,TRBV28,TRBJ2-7,CASSHTGRTYEQYF,TGTGCCAGCAGTCATACCGGGAGAACTTACGAGCAGTACTTC
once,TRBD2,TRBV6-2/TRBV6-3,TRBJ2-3,CASSYSRGGGRDTQYF,TGTGCCAGCAGTTACTCCCGAGGCGGGGGGCGGGATACGCAGTATTTT
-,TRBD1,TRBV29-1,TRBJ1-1,CTMIKAGGTEAFF,TGCACGATGATTAAGGCAGGGGGCACTGAAGCTTTCTTT
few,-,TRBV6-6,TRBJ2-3,CASDVGGGLLKRDTQYF,TGTGCCAGCGATGTGGGCGGAGGACTATTGAAGCGAGATACGCAGTATTTT
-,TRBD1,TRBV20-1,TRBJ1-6,CSPTYGGTGESPLHF,TGCAGTCCCACTTACGGGGGGACAGGGGAATCACCCCTCCACTTT
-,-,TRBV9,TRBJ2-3,CASSVDQGTQYF,TGTGCCAGCAGCGTAGATCAAGGTACGCAGTATTTT
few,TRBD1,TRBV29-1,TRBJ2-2,CSVGTVENTGELFF,TGCAGCGTGGGGACAGTTGAAAACACCGGGGAGCTGTTTTTT
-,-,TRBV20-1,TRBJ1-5,CSATNPGDQPQHF,TGCAGTGCTACCAACCCAGGTGATCAGCCCCAGCATTTT
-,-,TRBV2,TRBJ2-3,CASSEFGDSSTDTQYF,TGTGCCAGCAGTGAATTTGGGGATAGTAGCACAGATACGCAGTATTTT
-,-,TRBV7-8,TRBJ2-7,CASSLEDSSNAYEQYF,TGTGCCAGCAGCTTAGAAGACAGTTCGAATGCCTACGAGCAGTACTTC
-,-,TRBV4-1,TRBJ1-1,CASSQAPGKTEAFF,TGCGCCAGCAGCCAAGCCCCAGGGAAAACTGAAGCTTTCTTT
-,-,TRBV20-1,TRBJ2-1,CSARGGYYNEQFF,TGCAGTGCTAGGGGGGGATACTACAATGAGCAGTTCTTC
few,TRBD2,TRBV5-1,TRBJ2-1,CASSGGGEYNEQFF,TGCGCCAGCAGCGGCGGGGGGGAGTACAATGAGCAGTTCTTC
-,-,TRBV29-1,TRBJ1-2,CSVEVGVGYGYTF,TGCAGCGTTGAAGTCGGGGTAGGGTATGGCTACACCTTC
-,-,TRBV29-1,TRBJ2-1,CSGRALSNLNEQFF,TGCAGCGGGCGGGCCCTTTCAAATCTCAATGAGCAGTTCTTC
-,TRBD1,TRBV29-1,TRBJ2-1,CSVGTAYNEQFF,TGCAGCGTAGGGACAGCCTACAATGAGCAGTTCTTC
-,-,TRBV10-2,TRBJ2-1,CASRAGGHKQFF,TGCGCCAGCAGAGCCGGGGGGCATAAGCAGTTCTTC
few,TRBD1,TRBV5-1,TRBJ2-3,CASSLGTVVGDTQYF,TGCGCCAGCAGCCTCGGGACAGTTGTTGGAGATACGCAGTATTTT
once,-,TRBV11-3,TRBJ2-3,CASSFGHHTDTQYF,TGTGCCAGCAGCTTTGGACACCACACAGATACGCAGTATTTT
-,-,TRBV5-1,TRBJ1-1,CASSLNWLGTEAFF,TGCGCCAGCAGCTTGAATTGGTTGGGAACTGAAGCTTTCTTT
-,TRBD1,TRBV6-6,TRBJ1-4,CASSYTAPGQGKEKLFF,TGTGCCAGCAGTTACACAGCCCCGGGACAGGGCAAGGAAAAACTGTTTTTT
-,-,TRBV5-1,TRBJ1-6,CASSSTGPGSPLHF,TGCGCCAGCAGCTCCACAGGGCCAGGTTCACCCCTCCACTTT
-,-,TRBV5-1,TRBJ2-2,CASSLRENGELFF,TGCGCCAGCAGCTTGAGAGAGAACGGGGAGCTGTTTTTT
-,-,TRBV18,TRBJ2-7,CASSPPPGEDYEQYF,TGTGCCAGCTCACCTCCACCGGGGGAAGACTACGAGCAGTACTTC
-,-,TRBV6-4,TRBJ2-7,CASSEGLGSYEQYF,TGTGCCAGCAGTGAGGGTCTGGGGTCCTACGAGCAGTACTTC
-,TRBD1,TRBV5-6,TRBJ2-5,CASSSTVDRALWRETQYF,TGTGCCAGCAGCTCTACCGTCGACAGGGCGCTCTGGAGAGAGACCCAGTACTTC
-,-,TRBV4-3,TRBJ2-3,CASSQDRSSRYTQYF,TGCGCCAGCAGCCAAGATCGGTCCAGTCGTTATACGCAGTATTTT
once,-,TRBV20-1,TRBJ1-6,CSATGTTNTPLHF,TGCAGTGCAACCGGGACCACTAATACACCCCTCCACTTT
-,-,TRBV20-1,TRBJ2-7,CSARGGGGTPYEQYF,TGCAGTGCTAGGGGGGGTGGGGGGACCCCCTACGAGCAGTACTTC
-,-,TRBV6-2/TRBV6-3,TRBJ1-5,CASGQSSGLPQHF,TGTGCCAGCGGTCAATCCTCAGGTCTGCCCCAGCATTTT
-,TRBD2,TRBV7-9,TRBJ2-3,CASSFRIAGASDTQYF,TGTGCCAGCAGCTTTAGGATAGCGGGGGCGTCAGATACGCAGTATTTT
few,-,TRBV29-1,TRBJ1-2,CSVDRTAYGYTF,TGCAGCGTTGATAGGACTGCGTATGGCTACACCTTC
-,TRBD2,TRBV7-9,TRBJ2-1,CASSPGGLAGGREFF,TGTGCCAGCAGCCCCGGCGGACTAGCGGGGGGCCGGGAGTTCTTC
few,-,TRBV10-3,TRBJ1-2,CAISESATVNYGYTF,TGTGCCATCAGTGAGTCCGCGACCGTAAACTATGGCTACACCTTC
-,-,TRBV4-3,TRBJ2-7,CASSQDQQGTAYEQYF,TGCGCCAGCAGCCAAGATCAACAGGGTACTGCGTACGAGCAGTACTTC
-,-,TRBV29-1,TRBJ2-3,CSVGGVFDTQYF,TGCAGCGTTGGGGGGGTGTTTGATACGCAGTATTTT
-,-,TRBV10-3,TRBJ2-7,CTISEVDSEQYF,TGTACCATCAGTGAGGTGGATTCCGAGCAGTACTTC
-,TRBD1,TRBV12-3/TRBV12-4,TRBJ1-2,CASKAGGYGYTF,TGTGCCAGCAAGGCAGGGGGCTATGGCTACACCTTC